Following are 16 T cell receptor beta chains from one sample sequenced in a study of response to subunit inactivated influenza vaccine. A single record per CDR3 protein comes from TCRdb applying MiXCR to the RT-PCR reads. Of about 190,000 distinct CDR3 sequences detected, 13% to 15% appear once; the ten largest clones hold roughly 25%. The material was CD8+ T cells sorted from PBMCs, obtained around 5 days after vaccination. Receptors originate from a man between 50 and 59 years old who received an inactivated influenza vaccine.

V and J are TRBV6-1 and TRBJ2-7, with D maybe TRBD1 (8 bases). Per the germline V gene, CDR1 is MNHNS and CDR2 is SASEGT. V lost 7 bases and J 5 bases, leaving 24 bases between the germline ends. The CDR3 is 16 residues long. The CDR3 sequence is CASKLPPGGGSDEQYF. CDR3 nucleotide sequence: TGTGCCAGCAAGCTGCCTCCAGGGGGCGGGAGCGACGAGCAGTACTTC.

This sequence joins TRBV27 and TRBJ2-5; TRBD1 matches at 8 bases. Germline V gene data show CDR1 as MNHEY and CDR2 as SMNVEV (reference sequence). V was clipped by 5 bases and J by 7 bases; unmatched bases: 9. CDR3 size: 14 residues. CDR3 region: CASSPGTGLVTQYF. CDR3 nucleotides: TGTGCCAGCAGTCCCGGGACAGGTCTGGTGACCCAGTACTTC.

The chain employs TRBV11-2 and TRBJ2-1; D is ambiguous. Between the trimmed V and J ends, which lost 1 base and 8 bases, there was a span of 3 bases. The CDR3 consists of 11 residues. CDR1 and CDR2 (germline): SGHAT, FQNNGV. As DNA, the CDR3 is TGTGCCAGCAGCTTAGTGTATGAGCAGTTCTTC. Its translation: CASSLVYEQFF.

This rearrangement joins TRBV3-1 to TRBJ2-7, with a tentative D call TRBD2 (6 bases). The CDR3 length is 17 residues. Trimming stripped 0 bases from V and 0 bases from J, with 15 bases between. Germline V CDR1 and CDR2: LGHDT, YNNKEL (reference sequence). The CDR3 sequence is CASSQDTFGGLSYEQYF. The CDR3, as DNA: TGTGCCAGCAGCCAAGATACGTTTGGGGGACTCTCCTACGAGCAGTACTTC.

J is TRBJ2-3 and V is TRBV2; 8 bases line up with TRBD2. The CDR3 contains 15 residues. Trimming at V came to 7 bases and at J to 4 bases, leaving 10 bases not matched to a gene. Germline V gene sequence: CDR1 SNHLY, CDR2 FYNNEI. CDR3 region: CASTRPGLVSDTQYF. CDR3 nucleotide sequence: TGTGCCAGCACCCGACCGGGACTAGTGTCAGATACGCAGTATTTT.

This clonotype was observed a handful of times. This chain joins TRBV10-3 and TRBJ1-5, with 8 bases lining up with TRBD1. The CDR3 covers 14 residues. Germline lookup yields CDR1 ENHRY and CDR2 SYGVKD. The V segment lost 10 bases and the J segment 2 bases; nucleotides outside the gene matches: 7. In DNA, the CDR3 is TGTGCCAAGCCAGGGGGCATGCGCAATCAGCCCCAGCATTTT. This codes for CAKPGGMRNQPQHF.

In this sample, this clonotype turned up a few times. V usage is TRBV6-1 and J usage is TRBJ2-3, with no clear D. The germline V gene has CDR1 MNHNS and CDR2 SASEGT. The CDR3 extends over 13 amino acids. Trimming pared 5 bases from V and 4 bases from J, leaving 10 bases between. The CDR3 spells CASSPDQPDTQYF. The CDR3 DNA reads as TGTGCCAGCAGTCCGGATCAACCAGATACGCAGTATTTT.

The CDR3 reads CATSRDFTGMFNEQFF. For the CDR3, the DNA is TGTGCCACCAGCAGAGATTTTACAGGGATGTTCAATGAGCAGTTCTTC. The V and J genes are TRBV15 and TRBJ2-1; D perhaps matches TRBD1 (6 bases). CDR3 length: 16 residues. Germline values: CDR1 LNHNV, CDR2 YYDKDF (reference sequence). Trimming removed 0 bases at V and 6 bases at J, with 15 bases between.

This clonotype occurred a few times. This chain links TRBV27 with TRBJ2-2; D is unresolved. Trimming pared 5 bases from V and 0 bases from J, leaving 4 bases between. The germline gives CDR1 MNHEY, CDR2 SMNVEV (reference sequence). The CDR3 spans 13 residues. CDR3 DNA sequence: TGTGCCAGCAGTGTAGCGAACACCGGGGAGCTGTTTTTT. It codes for CASSVANTGELFF.

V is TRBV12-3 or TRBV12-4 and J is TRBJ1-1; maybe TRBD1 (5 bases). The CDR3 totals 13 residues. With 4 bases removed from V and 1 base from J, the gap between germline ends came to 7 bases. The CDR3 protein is CASSWTRNTEAFF. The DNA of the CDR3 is TGTGCCAGCAGTTGGACACGGAACACTGAAGCTTTCTTT.

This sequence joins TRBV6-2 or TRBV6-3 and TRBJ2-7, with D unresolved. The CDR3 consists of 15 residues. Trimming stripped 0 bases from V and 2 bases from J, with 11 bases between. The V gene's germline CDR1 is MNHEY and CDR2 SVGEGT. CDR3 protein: CASSYSVPATYEQYF. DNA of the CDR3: TGTGCCAGCAGTTACTCAGTACCAGCTACCTACGAGCAGTACTTC.

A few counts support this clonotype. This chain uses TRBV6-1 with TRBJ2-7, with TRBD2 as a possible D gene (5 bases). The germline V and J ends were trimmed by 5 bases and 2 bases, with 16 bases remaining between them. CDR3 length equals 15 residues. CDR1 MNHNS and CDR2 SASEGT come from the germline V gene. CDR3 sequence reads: CASSSPRVGTYEQYF. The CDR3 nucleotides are TGTGCCAGCAGTAGCCCCCGGGTCGGGACCTACGAGCAGTACTTC.

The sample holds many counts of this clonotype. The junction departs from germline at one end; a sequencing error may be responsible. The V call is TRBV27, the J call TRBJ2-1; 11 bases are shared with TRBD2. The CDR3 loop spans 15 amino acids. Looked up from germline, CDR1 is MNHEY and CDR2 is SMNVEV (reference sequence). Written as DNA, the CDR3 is TGCGCCAGCAGCCCCGGGACTAGCGGTTACAATGAGCAGTTCTTC. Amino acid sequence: CASSPGTSGYNEQFF.

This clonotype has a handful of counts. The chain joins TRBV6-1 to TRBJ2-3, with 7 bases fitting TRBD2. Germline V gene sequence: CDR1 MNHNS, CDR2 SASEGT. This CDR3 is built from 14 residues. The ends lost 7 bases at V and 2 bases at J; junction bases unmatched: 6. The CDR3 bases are TGTGCCAGCACAGCGGGACTCACCACAGATACGCAGTATTTT. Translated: CASTAGLTTDTQYF.

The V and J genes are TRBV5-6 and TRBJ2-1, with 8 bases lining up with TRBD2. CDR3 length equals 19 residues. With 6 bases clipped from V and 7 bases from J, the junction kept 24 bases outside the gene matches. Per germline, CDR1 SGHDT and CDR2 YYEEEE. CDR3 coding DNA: TGTGCCAGCACCCGGGAGGGTGGATTGACGGGAGTGGGTAGGAATGAGCAGTTCTTC. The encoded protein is CASTREGGLTGVGRNEQFF.

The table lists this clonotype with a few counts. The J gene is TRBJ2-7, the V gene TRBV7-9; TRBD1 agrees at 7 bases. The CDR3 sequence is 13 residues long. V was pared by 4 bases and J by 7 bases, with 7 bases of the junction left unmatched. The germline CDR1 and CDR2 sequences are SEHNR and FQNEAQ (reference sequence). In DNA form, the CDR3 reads TGTGCCAGCAGCTCAGACAGGGTCCGGGAGCAGTACTTC. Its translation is CASSSDRVREQYF.